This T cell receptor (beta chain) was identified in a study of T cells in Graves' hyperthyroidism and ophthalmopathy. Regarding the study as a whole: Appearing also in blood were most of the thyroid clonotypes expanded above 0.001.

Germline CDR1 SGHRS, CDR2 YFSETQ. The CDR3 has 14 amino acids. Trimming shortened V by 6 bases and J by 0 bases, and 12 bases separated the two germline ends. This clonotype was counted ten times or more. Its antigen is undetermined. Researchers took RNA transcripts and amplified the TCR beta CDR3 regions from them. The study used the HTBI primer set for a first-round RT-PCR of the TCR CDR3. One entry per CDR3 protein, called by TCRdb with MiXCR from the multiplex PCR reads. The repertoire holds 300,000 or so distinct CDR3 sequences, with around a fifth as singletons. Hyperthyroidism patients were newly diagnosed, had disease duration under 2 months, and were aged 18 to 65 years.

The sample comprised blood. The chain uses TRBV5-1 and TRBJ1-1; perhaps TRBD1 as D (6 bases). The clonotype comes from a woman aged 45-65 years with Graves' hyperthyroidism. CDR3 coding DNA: TGCGCCAGCAATGGGGCAGGGGTGAACACTGAAGCTTTCTTT. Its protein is CASNGAGVNTEAFF.